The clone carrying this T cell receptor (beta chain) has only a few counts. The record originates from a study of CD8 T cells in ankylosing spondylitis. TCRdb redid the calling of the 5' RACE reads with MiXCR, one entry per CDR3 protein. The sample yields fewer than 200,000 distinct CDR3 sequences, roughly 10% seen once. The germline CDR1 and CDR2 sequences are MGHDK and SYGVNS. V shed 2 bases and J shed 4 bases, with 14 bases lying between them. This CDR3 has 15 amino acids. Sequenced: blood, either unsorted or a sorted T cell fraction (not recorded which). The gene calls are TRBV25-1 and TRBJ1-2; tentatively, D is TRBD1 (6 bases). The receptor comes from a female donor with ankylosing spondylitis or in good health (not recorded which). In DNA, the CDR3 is TGTGCCAGCAGTGAAAGCCGAGGACAGCTCTATGGCTACACCTTC. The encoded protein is CASSESRGQLYGYTF.